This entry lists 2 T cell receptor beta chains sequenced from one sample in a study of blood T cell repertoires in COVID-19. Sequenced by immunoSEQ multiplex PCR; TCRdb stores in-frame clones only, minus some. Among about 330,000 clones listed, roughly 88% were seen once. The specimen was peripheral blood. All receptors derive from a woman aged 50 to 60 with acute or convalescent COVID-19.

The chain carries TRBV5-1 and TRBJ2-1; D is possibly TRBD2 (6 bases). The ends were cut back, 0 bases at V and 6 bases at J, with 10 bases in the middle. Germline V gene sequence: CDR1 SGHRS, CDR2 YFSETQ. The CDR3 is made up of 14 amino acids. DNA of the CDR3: TGCGCCAGCAGCTTGGCCCCCGGGGGCAATGAGCAGTTCTTC. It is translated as CASSLAPGGNEQFF. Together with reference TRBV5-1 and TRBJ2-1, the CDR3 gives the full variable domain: KAGVTQTPRYLIKTRGQQVTLSCSPISGHRSVSWYQQTPGQGLQFLFEYFSETQRNKGNFPGRFSGRQFSNSRSEMNVSTLELGDSALYLCASSLAPGGNEQFFGPGTRLTVL.

As DNA, the CDR3 is TGCGCCAGCAGCTTGCTCGCGGGAGTATCAGAGACCCAGTACTTC. This codes for CASSLLAGVSETQYF. The rearrangement links TRBV5-1 to TRBJ2-5; 7 nucleotides align to TRBD2. This CDR3 region has 15 residues. V lost 1 base, J lost 4 bases, and 7 bases stayed unmatched. CDR1 and CDR2 from the germline V gene are SGHRS and YFSETQ.